The 27 T cell receptor beta chains below come from one sample, sequenced in a study of CD8 T cells in ankylosing spondylitis. Points from the study as a whole: Fewer than 10 highly homologous variants formed a TCR beta motif that appeared characteristic of ankylosing spondylitis blood.

Their cognate antigens are unknown. TCRdb recomputed calls from the 5' RACE reads with MiXCR, one row per CDR3 protein. The sample contains around 490,000 distinct CDR3 sequences, less than 6% of which appear only once. The sample was blood, either unsorted or a sorted T cell fraction (not recorded which). These receptors originate from a male donor with ankylosing spondylitis.

This clonotype was observed a few times. This chain links TRBV6-2 or TRBV6-3 with TRBJ2-6; 8 bases are shared with TRBD2. Trimming took 11 bases from V and 2 from J; bases not matched to a gene: 11. Germline CDR1 is MNHEY and CDR2 is SVGEGT. The CDR3 contains 16 residues. The DNA of the CDR3 is TGTGCCTCAATCCATAGCGGGGTTGCTGGGGCCAACGTCCTGACTTTC. Residues: CASIHSGVAGANVLTF.

The sample holds many counts of this clonotype. The chain uses TRBV10-3 and TRBJ2-3; unclear D gene. This CDR3 is built from 13 residues. Germline-derived CDR1 and CDR2 are ENHRY and SYGVKD. V shed 10 bases and J shed 0 bases, with 11 bases lying between them. The CDR3 spells CATLATSTDTQYF. The CDR3 DNA follows: TGTGCCACTTTGGCCACTAGCACAGATACGCAGTATTTT.

This clonotype was counted ten times or more. V usage is TRBV29-1 and J usage is TRBJ2-7, with 8 bases aligning to TRBD2. Looked up from germline, CDR1 is SQVTM and CDR2 is ANQGSEA. This CDR3 has 15 residues. The J segment lost 0 bases and the V segment lost 7 bases, leaving 11 bases of the junction unmatched. The CDR3 is CSARGGSGSSYEQYF. As DNA, the CDR3 is TGCAGCGCCCGGGGGGGATCTGGAAGCTCCTACGAGCAGTACTTC.

This clonotype has only one observation. This chain links TRBV2 with TRBJ2-6, with a tentative D call TRBD2 (7 bases). With 0 bases removed from V and 3 bases from J, the gap between germline ends came to 12 bases. The germline V gene encodes CDR1 SNHLY and CDR2 FYNNEI. There are 17 residues in the CDR3. CDR3 in DNA: TGTGCCAGCAGTGAAGCGGGGGGGGCGGTTGGGGCCAACGTCCTGACTTTC. Translating gives CASSEAGGAVGANVLTF.

This clonotype has a count of ten or more. This chain joins TRBV27 and TRBJ2-1; D is unclear. The germline V and J ends were trimmed by 6 bases and 4 bases, with 16 bases remaining between them. The CDR3 consists of 15 residues. Germline V CDR1 and CDR2: MNHEY, SMNVEV (reference sequence). In nucleotides, the CDR3 is TGTGCCAGCAGGGCCAGGCTGAACCCATACAATGAGCAGTTCTTC. It specifies CASRARLNPYNEQFF.

This clonotype was seen ten or more times. The V call is TRBV5-1, the J call TRBJ1-2; 11 bases match TRBD1. J gave up 7 bases and V 0 bases, and 8 bases lay outside the gene matches. This CDR3 contains 16 residues. The germline V gene encodes CDR1 SGHRS and CDR2 YFSETQ. CDR3 DNA: TGCGCCAGCAGCTTGGTCCCCGGGACAGGGGGGGGTGGCTACACCTTC. Encoded protein: CASSLVPGTGGGGYTF.

V and J are TRBV19 and TRBJ2-4; D might be TRBD2 (6 bases). This CDR3 is 16 amino acids long. CDR1 LNHDA and CDR2 SQIVND come from the germline V gene (reference sequence). Trimming took off 5 bases at V and 1 base at J, with 15 bases between the two ends. The CDR3 spells CASSPIAAGAKNIQYF. In nucleotides, the CDR3 is TGTGCCAGTAGTCCTATAGCGGCGGGGGCCAAAAACATTCAGTACTTC.

In its sample, this clonotype was seen many times. The rearrangement joins TRBV13 to TRBJ2-5; 8 nucleotides align to TRBD1. The CDR3 covers 15 residues. Germline V gene data show CDR1 as PRHDT and CDR2 as FYEKMQ (reference sequence). The trim removed 4 bases at V and 4 bases at J, leaving 8 bases unmatched. The CDR3 region has the DNA TGTGCCAGCAGCTACCGACAGGGGTCCGCAGAGACCCAGTACTTC. Encoded protein: CASSYRQGSAETQYF.

This clonotype has ten or more counts. The chain uses TRBV20-1 and TRBJ2-3, with 11 bases lining up with TRBD2. Germline CDR1 reads DFQATT; CDR2 reads SNEGSKA (reference sequence). The CDR3 has 19 residues. Unmatched junction bases numbered 18, after V lost 7 bases and J lost 0 bases. The DNA of the CDR3 is TGCAGTGTCAAAGGGGCTAGCGGGAGGACCAGCTCTAGCACAGATACGCAGTATTTT. Its protein is CSVKGASGRTSSSTDTQYF.

This clonotype was seen ten or more times. The chain recombines TRBV7-2 with TRBJ2-1, with D possibly being TRBD2 (6 bases). Trimming shortened V by 5 bases and J by 3 bases, and 14 bases separated the two germline ends. This CDR3 has 15 residues. Per the germline V gene, CDR1 is SGHTA and CDR2 is FQGNSA. The DNA for the CDR3 is TGTGCCAGCAGCCCCGCGGGACTCTTCTACAATGAGCAGTTCTTC. It translates to CASSPAGLFYNEQFF.

This clonotype was counted a few times. This rearrangement joins TRBV5-1 to TRBJ2-2; D gene unclear. V shed 0 bases and J shed 8 bases, with 11 bases lying between them. CDR3 length: 14 residues. Germline loops: CDR1 SGHRS, CDR2 YFSETQ. CDR3 sequence reads: CASSLGISEGELFF. CDR3 sequence (DNA): TGCGCCAGCAGCTTGGGGATCTCCGAGGGGGAGCTGTTTTTT.

V and J are TRBV6-5 and TRBJ2-7; D perhaps matches TRBD2 (6 bases). Between the trimmed V and J ends, which lost 0 bases and 6 bases, there was a span of 12 bases. The germline gives CDR1 MNHEY, CDR2 SVGAGI. This CDR3 region has 14 residues. In nucleotides, the CDR3 is TGTGCCAGCAGTTACTCGAATCTCGGGGGCGAGCAGTACTTC. Translation gives CASSYSNLGGEQYF.

This clonotype has ten or more counts. This sequence joins TRBV4-1 and TRBJ2-3, with D possibly called TRBD1 or TRBD2 (5 bases each). CDR1 is MGHRA, CDR2 YSYEKL, per germline. V was pared by 4 bases and J by 6 bases, with 17 bases between. CDR3 length: 15 residues. CDR3 DNA: TGCGCCAGCAGCCCCTTTGGGGGAGAGTTTGATACGCAGTATTTT. Its protein product is CASSPFGGEFDTQYF.

This clonotype was seen more than once but under ten times. V and J are TRBV24-1 and TRBJ2-5; D is ambiguous. This CDR3 is 15 amino acids long. Germline CDR1 and CDR2: KGHDR and SFDVKD. The V gene lost 4 bases and the J gene lost 5 bases, with 16 bases spanning the gap. CDR3 nucleotide sequence: TGTGCCACCAGTGAACCCCGGGCCCTGGGGGAGACCCAGTACTTC. Protein: CATSEPRALGETQYF.

Ten or more counts support this clonotype. The CDR3 nucleotides are TGTGCCAGCAGCCTGGGGGGGACCTACAATGAGCAGTTCTTC. Its protein product is CASSLGGTYNEQFF. V usage is TRBV12-3 or TRBV12-4 and J usage is TRBJ2-1; TRBD2 matches at 7 bases. V was pared by 6 bases and J by 2 bases, with 4 bases of the junction left unmatched. This CDR3 region has 14 residues.

In this sample, this clonotype turned up many times. The V call is TRBV7-9, the J call TRBJ2-5; D not resolved. Between the trimmed V and J ends, which lost 7 bases and 5 bases, there was a span of 5 bases. Germline-derived CDR1 and CDR2 are SEHNR and FQNEAQ (reference sequence). The CDR3 contains 10 residues. As DNA, the CDR3 is TGTGCCAGCAATGGGGAGACCCAGTACTTC. It encodes CASNGETQYF.

This clonotype was counted ten times or more. This sequence joins TRBV12-3 or TRBV12-4 and TRBJ1-5; no firm D call. Trimming cost V 6 bases and J 4 bases, with 13 bases left between them. The CDR3 is made up of 14 amino acids. CDR3 sequence reads: CASSPGWANQPQHF. The DNA of the CDR3 is TGTGCCAGCAGCCCCGGGTGGGCTAATCAGCCCCAGCATTTT.

This clonotype was seen ten or more times. This sequence joins TRBV29-1 and TRBJ2-7; tentatively, D is TRBD2 (6 bases). Deletions cut 0 bases from V and 7 bases from J, with 13 bases between. This CDR3 spans 13 amino acids. CDR1 and CDR2 (germline): SQVTM, ANQGSEA. DNA of the CDR3: TGCAGCGTTGAAGAGCAGACCGGGGGAGAGCAGTACTTC. Its protein is CSVEEQTGGEQYF.

The V call is TRBV10-3, the J call TRBJ2-3; a possible D gene is TRBD2 (5 bases). Trimming took 8 bases from V and 3 from J, leaving 18 bases between them. Germline CDR1 reads ENHRY; CDR2 reads SYGVKD. This CDR3 comprises 15 residues. The CDR3 spells CAIGRLTTKTDTQYF. The CDR3 DNA reads as TGTGCCATCGGGAGACTAACCACAAAAACAGATACGCAGTATTTT.

In its sample, this clonotype was seen many times. J is TRBJ1-1 and V is TRBV29-1; D might be TRBD1 (5 bases). Germline V CDR1 and CDR2: SQVTM, ANQGSEA. V was cut by 7 bases and J by 2 bases, with 14 bases left in between. The CDR3 is 13 residues long. The CDR3 reads CSARDDPNTEAFF. CDR3 DNA: TGCAGCGCGAGGGACGACCCAAACACTGAAGCTTTCTTT.

Many counts were recorded for this clonotype. The rearrangement joins TRBV25-1 to TRBJ2-2; D possibly corresponds to TRBD2 (6 bases). Germline CDR1 reads MGHDK; CDR2 reads SYGVNS. This CDR3 spans 17 amino acids. V shed 3 bases and J shed 3 bases, with 17 bases lying between them. The CDR3 DNA follows: TGTGCCAGCAGTGAGACCCGAGGGCGGGGATACACCGGGGAGCTGTTTTTT. This gives the protein CASSETRGRGYTGELFF.

This clonotype occurred many times. This chain links TRBV7-2 with TRBJ1-4, with D possibly TRBD1 on 6 matching bases. Per germline, CDR1 SGHTA and CDR2 FQGNSA. V gave up 1 base and J gave up 8 bases, with 11 bases separating them. This CDR3 has 14 residues. CDR3 residues: CASSLDPGEEKLFF. In nucleotides, the CDR3 is TGTGCCAGCAGCTTAGATCCAGGGGAAGAAAAACTGTTTTTT. The whole variable domain, filled in from reference TRBV7-2 and TRBJ1-4, reads GAGVSQSPSNKVTEKGKDVELRCDPISGHTALYWYRQSLGQGLEFLIYFQGNSAPDKSGLPSDRFSAERTGGSVSTLTIQRTQQEDSAVYLCASSLDPGEEKLFFGSGTQLSVL.

There are many counts of this clonotype. V is TRBV6-2 or TRBV6-3 and J is TRBJ2-1; the D gene is possibly TRBD2 (5 bases). Germline values: CDR1 MNHEY, CDR2 SVGEGT. The CDR3 is 12 amino acids. The V end lost 6 bases, the J end lost 3 bases, and 6 bases lay between the germline ends. This CDR3 is CASRDYYNEQFF. The CDR3, as DNA: TGTGCCAGCAGAGACTACTACAATGAGCAGTTCTTC.

This clonotype appeared many times. V usage is TRBV7-9 and J usage is TRBJ2-7, with 9 bases fitting TRBD2. Germline CDR1 is SEHNR and CDR2 is FQNEAQ (reference sequence). V shed 2 bases and J 4 bases; nucleotides not matched to a gene: 6. The CDR3 runs to 15 residues. The CDR3 coding sequence is TGTGCCAGCAGCTTACCCCCGGGACTAGCTTACGAGCAGTACTTC. Protein product: CASSLPPGLAYEQYF.

This clonotype occurred a few times. The chain uses TRBV6-5 and TRBJ2-7; unclear D gene. Trimming shortened V by 2 bases and J by 2 bases, and 10 bases separated the two germline ends. CDR3 length: 14 amino acids. Germline values: CDR1 MNHEY, CDR2 SVGAGI. CDR3 region: CASSYVAAPYEQYF. DNA for the CDR3: TGTGCCAGCAGTTACGTAGCAGCCCCCTACGAGCAGTACTTC.

This clonotype was recorded many times. J is TRBJ2-7 and V is TRBV15, with D possibly being TRBD1 (6 bases). The V and J ends lost 5 bases and 3 bases respectively, with 17 bases between them. In germline, CDR1 is LNHNV, CDR2 YYDKDF (reference sequence). The length of the CDR3 is 15 residues. CDR3 residues: CATSPWTEAGYEQYF. The CDR3 coding sequence is TGTGCCACCAGCCCCTGGACAGAGGCCGGCTACGAGCAGTACTTC. Supplemented by reference TRBV15 and TRBJ2-7, the full variable domain reads DAMVIQNPRYQVTQFGKPVTLSCSQTLNHNVMYWYQQKSSQAPKLLFHYYDKDFNNEADTPDNFQSRRPNTSFCFLDIRSPGLGDTAMYLCATSPWTEAGYEQYFGPGTRLTVT.

This clonotype has at least ten counts. The rearrangement links TRBV28 to TRBJ2-5; 10 positions match TRBD2. The CDR3 has 15 amino acids. Germline V CDR1 and CDR2: MDHEN, SYDVKM. V was pared by 3 bases and J by 3 bases, with 4 bases of the junction left unmatched. CDR3 DNA sequence: TGTGCCAGCAGTTTCGGGCTAGCGGGAGAAGAGACCCAGTACTTC. It is translated as CASSFGLAGEETQYF.